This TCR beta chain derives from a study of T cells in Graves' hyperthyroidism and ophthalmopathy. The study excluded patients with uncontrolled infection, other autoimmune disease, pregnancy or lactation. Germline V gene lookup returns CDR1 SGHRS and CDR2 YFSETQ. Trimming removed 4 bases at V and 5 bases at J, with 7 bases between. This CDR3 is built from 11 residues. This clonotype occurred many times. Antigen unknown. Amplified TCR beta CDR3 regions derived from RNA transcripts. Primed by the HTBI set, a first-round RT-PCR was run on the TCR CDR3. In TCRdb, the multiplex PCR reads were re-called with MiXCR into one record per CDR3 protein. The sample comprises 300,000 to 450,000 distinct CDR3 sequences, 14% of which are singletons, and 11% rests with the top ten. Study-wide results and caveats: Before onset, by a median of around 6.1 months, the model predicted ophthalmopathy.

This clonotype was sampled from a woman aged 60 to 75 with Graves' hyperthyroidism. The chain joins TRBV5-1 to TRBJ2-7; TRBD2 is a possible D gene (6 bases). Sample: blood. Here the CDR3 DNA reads TGCGCCAGCAGCCGCGGGAACGAGCAGTACTTC. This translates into CASSRGNEQYF.